This T cell receptor beta chain was captured by sequencing in a study of early T cells in non-severe SARS-CoV-2 infection. The CDR3 consists of 14 residues. CDR1 and CDR2 from the germline V gene are SEHNR and FQNEAQ (reference sequence). The V gene lost 1 base and the J gene lost 9 bases, with 13 bases spanning the gap. This clonotype was seen a handful of times. Unique molecular identifiers tagged individual cDNA molecules. TCRdb reprocessed the 5' RACE reads via MiXCR and lists one record per CDR3 protein. The table shows 68,000 or so distinct CDR3 sequences, with about 12% occurring only once. The chain carries TRBV7-9 and TRBJ2-1, with D possibly being TRBD1 or TRBD2 (5 bases each). This TCR was recovered from an adult who was a healthcare worker with PCR-confirmed SARS-CoV-2 infection or an uninfected control (not recorded which). The source material was whole blood. For the CDR3, the DNA is TGTGCCAGCAGCTTAGGGCAGGTGGGGGTTGAGCAGTTCTTC. It is translated as CASSLGQVGVEQFF.